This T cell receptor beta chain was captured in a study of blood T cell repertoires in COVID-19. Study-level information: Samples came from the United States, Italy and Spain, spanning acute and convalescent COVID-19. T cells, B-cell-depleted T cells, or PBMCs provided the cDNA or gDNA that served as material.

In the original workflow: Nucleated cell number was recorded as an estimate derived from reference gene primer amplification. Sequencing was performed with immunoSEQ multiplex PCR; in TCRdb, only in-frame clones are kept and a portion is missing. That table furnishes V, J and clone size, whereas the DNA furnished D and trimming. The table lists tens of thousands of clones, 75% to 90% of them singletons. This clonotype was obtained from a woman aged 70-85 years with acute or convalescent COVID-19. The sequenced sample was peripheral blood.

The CDR3 protein is CSVEVGGSYNEQFF. For the CDR3, the DNA is TGCAGCGTTGAGGTGGGGGGCTCCTACAATGAGCAGTTCTTC. The chain recombines TRBV29-1 with TRBJ2-1; a weak D match, TRBD2 (6 bases). V was pared by 3 bases and J by 0 bases, with 9 bases between. The CDR3 sequence is 14 residues long. Germline V gives CDR1 SQVTM, CDR2 ANQGSEA.